The 10 T cell receptor beta chains listed next were all sequenced from one sample in a study of blood T cell repertoires in COVID-19. The table came from immunoSEQ multiplex PCR; TCRdb's copy has only in-frame clones and leaves some out. The table records about 220,000 clones, over 80% of them present only once. The sequencing input was PBMCs or T cells enriched from blood (not recorded which). Every receptor here comes from a woman in her 40s who had recovered from COVID-19.

The CDR3: CASSPLEGIGELFF. The CDR3 DNA reads TGTGCCAGTAGCCCGTTGGAGGGGATCGGGGAGCTGTTTTTT. V gene TRBV19 combines with J gene TRBJ2-2, with a tentative D call TRBD2 (6 bases). CDR1 and CDR2 (germline): LNHDA, SQIVND (reference sequence). This CDR3 spans 14 amino acids. The V end was cut by 6 bases, the J end by 7 bases, with 15 bases between.

This chain connects TRBV30 to TRBJ1-1; no firm D call. The CDR3 runs 12 residues. V gave up 7 bases and J gave up 6 bases, with 15 bases separating them. Per the germline V gene, CDR1 is GTSNPN and CDR2 is SVGIG (reference sequence). The DNA for the CDR3 is TGTGCCTTAAGGTGGGGAGCAGCTGAAGCTTTCTTT. Translation gives CALRWGAAEAFF.

The chain employs TRBV11-3 and TRBJ1-2; maybe TRBD1 (6 bases). Germline V lookup: CDR1 SGHNT, CDR2 YENEEA. This CDR3 is built from 13 residues. The germline V and J ends were trimmed by 4 bases and 4 bases, with 10 bases remaining between them. The DNA of the CDR3 is TGTGCCAGCAGCTCGGGACAAGCCTATGGCTACACCTTC. It encodes CASSSGQAYGYTF.

V gene TRBV19 combines with J gene TRBJ2-3, with D possibly matching TRBD2 (5 bases). Trimming removed 5 bases at V and 1 base at J, with 7 bases between. Germline values: CDR1 LNHDA, CDR2 SQIVND (reference sequence). CDR3 length: 13 amino acids. The CDR3 DNA sequence: TGTGCCAGTAGTCTTAGCGGCACAGATACGCAGTATTTT. It specifies CASSLSGTDTQYF.

The chain recombines TRBV11-1 with TRBJ2-7, with D possibly matching TRBD1 (6 bases). The ends were cut back, 5 bases at V and 2 bases at J, with 16 bases in the middle. The CDR3 has 15 amino acids. In germline, CDR1 is SGHAT, CDR2 FQDESV (reference sequence). The DNA of the CDR3 is TGTGCCAGCAGCCGGACAGAAGGCAGGGCCTACGAGCAGTACTTC. It encodes CASSRTEGRAYEQYF.

This chain joins TRBV10-3 and TRBJ2-7, with TRBD2 identical over 13 bases. The length of the CDR3 is 15 residues. V trimming: 10 bases; J trimming: 2 bases; junction bases outside the gene matches: 8. CDR1 is ENHRY and CDR2 is SYGVKD in the germline V gene. This CDR3 is CATTGTSGNPYEQYF. The CDR3 DNA sequence: TGTGCCACCACCGGGACTAGCGGGAACCCCTACGAGCAGTACTTC.

The chain is built from TRBV6-5 and TRBJ2-5, with TRBD2 matching 7 bases. CDR1 and CDR2 from the germline V gene are MNHEY and SVGAGI. The CDR3 spans 15 residues. V shed 5 bases and J 5 bases; nucleotides not matched to a gene: 11. In DNA, the CDR3 is TGTGCCAGCAGTCAATCACTAGCGATGAGGGAGACCCAGTACTTC. Amino acid sequence: CASSQSLAMRETQYF.

The genes are TRBV19 and TRBJ2-2; TRBD1 might be the D (5 bases). V lost 2 bases, J lost 6 bases, and 7 bases lay in between. The CDR3 runs to 13 residues. Germline-derived CDR1 and CDR2 are LNHDA and SQIVND (reference sequence). The DNA of the CDR3 is TGTGCCAGTAGTATACAGGGTTCCGGGGAGCTGTTTTTT. Translating it yields CASSIQGSGELFF.

A single count supports this clone. In DNA form, the CDR3 reads TGCGCCAGCAGCTCTTTAGCGGGCCGCACCGGGGAGCTGTTTTTT. This translates into CASSSLAGRTGELFF. The chain recombines TRBV5-1 with TRBJ2-2; 7 positions match TRBD2. Looked up from germline, CDR1 is SGHRS and CDR2 is YFSETQ. This CDR3 has 15 amino acids. J gave up 4 bases and V 3 bases, and 6 bases lay outside the gene matches.

V is TRBV3-1 (or the pseudogene TRBV3-2) and J is TRBJ2-3; a weak D match, TRBD2 (6 bases). The germline gives CDR1 LGHDT, CDR2 YNNKEL (reference sequence). Between the trimmed V and J ends, which lost 1 base and 4 bases, there was a span of 12 bases. The CDR3 extends over 15 amino acids. In DNA, the CDR3 is TGTGCCAGCAGCCAAGGGTGGGCTAGCGCAGATACGCAGTATTTT. Translated, it gives CASSQGWASADTQYF.